What follows are 24 T cell receptor beta chains derived from one specimen sequenced in a study of graft-versus-host responses after intestinal transplantation. Profiling relied on immunoSEQ multiplex PCR, and the TCRdb table lists in-frame clones only, not all of them. The sample has fewer than 110,000 clones, roughly 87% seen once. The antigens for these receptors are not known. The sample here was unstimulated CD4+ T cells sorted from spleen or lymph node cells, taken before transplant. These receptors all come from a human donor who was the organ donor for an intestinal transplant.

V gene TRBV5-1 combines with J gene TRBJ2-5; D might be TRBD2 (6 bases). The CDR3 runs to 13 residues. V was cut by 5 bases and J by 3 bases, with 11 bases left in between. In germline, CDR1 is SGHRS, CDR2 YFSETQ. The chain's CDR3 is CASRGGSKETQYF. The DNA of the CDR3 is TGCGCCAGCAGGGGAGGAAGCAAAGAGACCCAGTACTTC.

This rearrangement joins TRBV2 to TRBJ2-7; TRBD1 might be the D (6 bases). CDR1 and CDR2 (germline): SNHLY, FYNNEI. V lost 4 bases, J lost 0 bases, and 10 bases lay in between. This CDR3 region has 14 residues. The CDR3 spells CASSGGRSSYEQYF. In DNA form, the CDR3 reads TGTGCCAGCAGTGGGGGGCGGAGCTCCTACGAGCAGTACTTC.

In its sample, this clone was seen once. The chain joins TRBV6-1 to TRBJ2-7; a weak D match, TRBD1 (5 bases). Germline values: CDR1 MNHNS, CDR2 SASEGT. This CDR3 spans 12 amino acids. V was clipped by 5 bases and J by 8 bases, with 13 bases between them. Written as DNA, the CDR3 is TGTGCCAGCAGTTTGAACCGACAGCAGCAGTACTTC. It codes for CASSLNRQQQYF.

The chain combines TRBV15 with TRBJ1-1, with TRBD1 matching over 7 bases. The CDR3 runs 19 residues. CDR1 and CDR2 (germline): LNHNV, YYDKDF (reference sequence). V dropped 4 bases and J dropped 0; count of bases not matched to a gene: 17. The CDR3 is CATSTLRRGGLGLNTEAFF. CDR3 sequence (DNA): TGTGCCACCAGCACGCTCCGGAGAGGGGGCCTCGGCTTGAACACTGAAGCTTTCTTT.

This sequence joins TRBV5-1 and TRBJ2-2; D is ambiguous. With 4 bases removed from V and 0 bases from J, the gap between germline ends came to 10 bases. There are 15 residues in the CDR3. Germline CDR1 SGHRS, CDR2 YFSETQ. The CDR3 sequence: CASSPLDPNTGELFF. In DNA form, the CDR3 reads TGCGCCAGCAGCCCCCTTGACCCGAACACCGGGGAGCTGTTTTTT.

This clone was counted a single time. V is TRBV7-9 and J is TRBJ1-5; D not certain. V shed 5 bases and J shed 0 bases, with 5 bases lying between them. This CDR3 spans 13 amino acids. CDR1 and CDR2 (germline): SEHNR, FQNEAQ (reference sequence). CDR3 coding DNA: TGTGCCAGCAGCCCGAATAGCAATCAGCCCCAGCATTTT. Its translation is CASSPNSNQPQHF.

In this sample, this clone turned up once. The gene calls are TRBV5-5 and TRBJ1-5, with 8 nucleotides matching TRBD1. J gave up 4 bases and V 4 bases, and 13 bases lay outside the gene matches. Germline V lookup: CDR1 SGHKS, CDR2 YYEKEE (reference sequence). This CDR3 contains 17 residues. The CDR3 DNA reads TGTGCCAGCAGCCATGACTTGGGACAGGCCATGAATCAGCCCCAGCATTTT. This sequence encodes CASSHDLGQAMNQPQHF. Filled out from reference TRBV5-5 and TRBJ1-5, the complete variable domain reads DAGVTQSPTHLIKTRGQQVTLRCSPISGHKSVSWYQQVLGQGPQFIFQYYEKEERGRGNFPDRFSARQFPNYSSELNVNALLLGDSALYLCASSHDLGQAMNQPQHFGDGTRLSIL.

The chain employs TRBV6-1 and TRBJ1-1, with D possibly TRBD1 on 6 matching bases. The CDR3 length is 15 residues. Germline lookup yields CDR1 MNHNS and CDR2 SASEGT. Deletions cut 2 bases from V and 1 base from J, with 11 bases between. This CDR3 is CASSEWGTQNTEAFF. The DNA of the CDR3 is TGTGCCAGCAGTGAATGGGGGACACAGAACACTGAAGCTTTCTTT.

The genes are TRBV18 and TRBJ2-7, with D unresolved. The V gene's germline CDR1 is KGHSH and CDR2 LQKENI. V lost 3 bases and J lost 1, with 4 bases in between. CDR3 length equals 12 residues. The CDR3 loop reads CASSPRSYEQYF. The CDR3 DNA is TGTGCCAGCTCACCTCGTTCCTACGAGCAGTACTTC.

This rearrangement joins TRBV5-1 to TRBJ2-5; no definite D call. The CDR3 contains 14 residues. Germline-derived CDR1 and CDR2 are SGHRS and YFSETQ. Trimming took 0 bases from V and 0 from J, leaving 6 bases between them. As DNA, the CDR3 is TGCGCCAGCAGCTTGGTTGGACACCAAGAGACCCAGTACTTC. It codes for CASSLVGHQETQYF.

The chain links TRBV12-1 to TRBJ2-4. TRBV12-1 is classified as a pseudogene. The CDR3 loop spans 14 amino acids. The CDR3 here is CASSESLAKNIQYF. DNA of the CDR3: TGTGCCAGCAGCGAATCCCTTGCCAAAAACATTCAGTACTTC.

This clone is labeled as medium-sized. The CDR3 protein is CASSQYFQQIYTTNTEAFF. The CDR3 DNA reads as TGCGCCAGCAGTCAGTACTTTCAACAAATATATACTACGAACACTGAAGCTTTCTTT. This chain uses TRBV23-1 with TRBJ1-1; D not resolved. TRBV23-1 is filed as an ORF, its function uncertain. CDR3 length: 19 residues. V dropped 3 bases and J dropped 1 base, with 24 bases sitting between them.

V is TRBV11-1 and J is TRBJ1-2, with 11 bases that match TRBD1. CDR3 length: 16 amino acids. The germline CDR1 and CDR2 sequences are SGHAT and FQDESV (reference sequence). Losses at the gene ends were 2 bases for V and 8 bases for J; bases not matched to a gene: 10. CDR3 region: CASSLTPDRGQRGYTF. For the CDR3, the DNA is TGTGCCAGCAGCTTAACCCCGGACAGGGGGCAGAGGGGCTACACCTTC.

The rearrangement links TRBV6-1 to TRBJ1-4; 9 bases are shared with TRBD1. CDR3 length: 15 amino acids. The V and J ends lost 1 base and 8 bases, in that order; junction bases with no gene match: 5. The V gene's germline CDR1 is MNHNS and CDR2 SASEGT. The CDR3 here is CASSEGVGTGEKLFF. The CDR3 DNA is TGTGCCAGCAGTGAAGGGGTAGGGACAGGGGAAAAACTGTTTTTT.

This clone was seen a handful of times. The chain couples TRBV5-6 to TRBJ2-3, with TRBD1 matching 7 bases. The CDR3 length is 14 residues. The trim removed 5 bases at V and 2 bases at J, leaving 5 bases unmatched. CDR1 is SGHDT and CDR2 is YYEEEE in the germline V gene. The CDR3 DNA sequence: TGTGCCAGCAGGACGGGACAGCTCACAGATACGCAGTATTTT. This encodes CASRTGQLTDTQYF. Using reference TRBV5-6 and TRBJ2-3 for the parts outside the CDR3, the full variable domain is DAGVTQSPTHLIKTRGQQVTLRCSPKSGHDTVSWYQQALGQGPQFIFQYYEEEERQRGNFPDRFSGHQFPNYSSELNVNALLLGDSALYLCASRTGQLTDTQYFGPGTRLTVL.

This clone appeared a few times. The chain combines TRBV7-6 with TRBJ2-5; D possibly corresponds to TRBD1 (5 bases). CDR3 length: 16 residues. Germline V lookup: CDR1 SGHVS, CDR2 FNYEAQ. Trimming pared 3 bases from V and 1 base from J, leaving 15 bases between. CDR3 bases: TGTGCCAGCAGCTTCGACAGAATCTGGGGCCAAGAGACCCAGTACTTC. This gives the protein CASSFDRIWGQETQYF.

This clone showed up just once. The chain links TRBV4-1 to TRBJ2-1; 8 bases match TRBD2. Germline V lookup: CDR1 MGHRA, CDR2 YSYEKL. The CDR3 spans 15 residues. V dropped 1 base and J dropped 7; count of bases not matched to a gene: 6. The CDR3: CASSQGLARWNEQFF. CDR3 nucleotides: TGCGCCAGCAGCCAAGGACTAGCGAGGTGGAATGAGCAGTTCTTC.

This clone appeared once. The chain carries TRBV25-1 and TRBJ2-3; D might be TRBD2 (6 bases). The CDR3 runs 16 residues. CDR1 and CDR2 (germline): MGHDK, SYGVNS. Trimming stripped 2 bases from V and 1 base from J, with 13 bases between. The CDR3, as DNA: TGTGCCAGCAGTGAACTAACCACGGGGGGCACAGATACGCAGTATTTT. Translated: CASSELTTGGTDTQYF.

The chain has TRBV25-1 and TRBJ1-5; the D is unclear. Per the germline V gene, CDR1 is MGHDK and CDR2 is SYGVNS. The CDR3 runs 14 residues. V was trimmed by 5 bases and J by 0 bases, leaving 8 bases between them. The chain's CDR3 is CASSSSYSNQPQHF. Written as DNA, the CDR3 is TGTGCCAGCAGTTCTTCTTATAGCAATCAGCCCCAGCATTTT.

In the case of this clone: Within the sample, other DNA sequences also encode this same CDR3. V usage is TRBV2 and J usage is TRBJ2-5; either TRBD1 or TRBD2 may supply D (5 bases each). Germline V CDR1 and CDR2: SNHLY, FYNNEI. This CDR3 is built from 13 residues. V gave up 6 bases and J gave up 4 bases, with 12 bases separating them. The CDR3 region is CASRAFGAETQYF. The CDR3 region has the DNA TGTGCCAGCAGGGCCTTCGGGGCAGAGACCCAGTACTTC.

In DNA form, the CDR3 reads TGTGCCAGCAGCCCCCGGGGGAGGGTAAATGAAAAACTGTTTTTT. Protein sequence: CASSPRGRVNEKLFF. J is TRBJ1-4 and V is TRBV9, with D tentatively TRBD1 (5 bases). Trimming pared 4 bases from V and 5 bases from J, leaving 15 bases between. Germline values: CDR1 SGDLS, CDR2 YYNGEE. The CDR3 has 15 amino acids.

The J gene is TRBJ2-3, the V gene TRBV28; possibly TRBD1 for D (6 bases). V lost 3 bases, J lost 0 bases, and 13 bases lay in between. This CDR3 has 16 residues. Germline V CDR1 and CDR2: MDHEN, SYDVKM. The CDR3 DNA follows: TGTGCCAGCAGTTTTCCGGGCAGGGGAAGCACAGATACGCAGTATTTT. This codes for CASSFPGRGSTDTQYF.

This chain links TRBV19 with TRBJ1-6, with D tentatively TRBD1 (6 bases). The length of the CDR3 is 16 residues. V was trimmed by 6 bases and J by 7 bases, leaving 19 bases between them. Per germline, CDR1 LNHDA and CDR2 SQIVND (reference sequence). The CDR3 DNA reads TGTGCCAGTAGGAACACCGACAGGCGTGCAAATTCACCCCTCCACTTT. Its protein product is CASRNTDRRANSPLHF. Full variable domain (remainder filled in from reference TRBV19 and TRBJ1-6): DGGITQSPKYLFRKEGQNVTLSCEQNLNHDAMYWYRQDPGQGLRLIYYSQIVNDFQKGDIAEGYSVSREKKESFPLTVTSAQKNPTAFYLCASRNTDRRANSPLHFGNGTRLTVT.

The chain employs TRBV6-5 and TRBJ2-1, with D unresolved. Germline CDR1 reads MNHEY; CDR2 reads SVGAGI. Trimming left V 5 bases short and J 1 base short, with 12 bases between. CDR3 length: 15 amino acids. The CDR3 bases are TGTGCCAGCAGTCGCCCGGGCAGTTCCTACAATGAGCAGTTCTTC. This encodes CASSRPGSSYNEQFF.